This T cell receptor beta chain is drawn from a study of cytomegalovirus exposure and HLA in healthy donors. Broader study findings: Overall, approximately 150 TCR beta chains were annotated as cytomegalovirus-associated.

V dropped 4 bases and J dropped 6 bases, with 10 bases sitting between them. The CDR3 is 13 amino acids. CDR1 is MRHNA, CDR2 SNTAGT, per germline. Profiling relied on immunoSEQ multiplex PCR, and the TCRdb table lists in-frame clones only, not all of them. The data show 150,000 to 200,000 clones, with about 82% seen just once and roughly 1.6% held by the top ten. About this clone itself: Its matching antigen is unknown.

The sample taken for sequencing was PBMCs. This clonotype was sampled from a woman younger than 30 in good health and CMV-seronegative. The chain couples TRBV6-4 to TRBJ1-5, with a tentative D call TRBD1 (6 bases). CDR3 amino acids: CASSAGVSQPQHF. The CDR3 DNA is TGTGCCAGCAGTGCAGGGGTCAGTCAGCCCCAGCATTTT.